This passage covers 14 T cell receptor beta chains from one sample sequenced in a study of blood T cell repertoires in COVID-19. The assay was immunoSEQ multiplex PCR, and TCRdb's table has in-frame clones only and misses some. This sample has around 220,000 clones; about 85% occur once, and the top ten carry 15% to 20%. Material for sequencing was peripheral blood. The origin of the receptors is a man aged 25-40 years with active or convalescent COVID-19.

V usage is TRBV5-5 and J usage is TRBJ2-2; D gene unclear. CDR1 and CDR2 (germline): SGHKS, YYEKEE (reference sequence). V lost 6 bases, J lost 6 bases, and 12 bases lay in between. The CDR3 length is 13 residues. The CDR3 DNA sequence: TGTGCCAGCACCCCGAATTCGGCCGGGGAGCTGTTTTTT. It translates to CASTPNSAGELFF.

The V and J genes are TRBV28 and TRBJ2-7, with a possible D match to TRBD1 (6 bases). Germline V lookup: CDR1 MDHEN, CDR2 SYDVKM. Trimming took 2 bases from V and 3 from J, leaving 26 bases between them. This CDR3 has 19 amino acids. DNA of the CDR3: TGTGCCAGCAGTTTAATACCGGGACACCGAATCGTCCTGGGCTACGAGCAGTACTTC. Amino acids: CASSLIPGHRIVLGYEQYF.

The chain is built from TRBV27 and TRBJ1-3, with D uncertain. The CDR3 spans 15 residues. Germline V lookup: CDR1 MNHEY, CDR2 SMNVEV (reference sequence). The ends were cut back, 5 bases at V and 2 bases at J, with 13 bases in the middle. CDR3 sequence: CASSTIPNTGNTIYF. The DNA for the CDR3 is TGTGCCAGCAGTACCATCCCCAACACTGGAAACACCATATATTTT.

This chain uses TRBV9 with TRBJ1-5; 7 nucleotides align to TRBD1. This CDR3 has 19 residues. With 4 bases clipped from V and 4 bases from J, the junction kept 20 bases outside the gene matches. The germline CDR1 and CDR2 sequences are SGDLS and YYNGEE. The CDR3 DNA sequence: TGTGCCAGCAGCACCCATCGAGGGGACAGCCGAAACGGGAATCAGCCCCAGCATTTT. Amino acid sequence: CASSTHRGDSRNGNQPQHF. The complete variable domain, with remaining parts taken from reference TRBV9 and TRBJ1-5, reads DSGVTQTPKHLITATGQRVTLRCSPRSGDLSVYWYQQSLDQGLQFLIQYYNGEERAKGNILERFSAQQFPDLHSELNLSSLELGDSALYFCASSTHRGDSRNGNQPQHFGDGTRLSIL.

V gene TRBV7-8 combines with J gene TRBJ2-4, with 8 bases that match TRBD2. V lost 5 bases and J lost 0; bases outside the gene matches: 6. Looked up from germline, CDR1 is SGHVS and CDR2 is FQNEAQ. The CDR3 contains 16 residues. CDR3 sequence: CASSIGGAVAKNIQYF. The CDR3 coding sequence is TGTGCCAGCAGCATCGGGGGGGCGGTAGCCAAAAACATTCAGTACTTC.

This clone was recorded once. This chain links TRBV6-6 with TRBJ1-5, with D perhaps TRBD1 (6 bases). The germline V gene has CDR1 MNHNY and CDR2 SVGAGI (reference sequence). The CDR3 has 19 amino acids. Deletions cut 5 bases from V and 2 bases from J, with 25 bases between. CDR3 coding DNA: TGTGCCAGCAGTCCCCGGGAGGGGGGGGTTGGTATGGGCAATCAGCCCCAGCATTTT. This translates into CASSPREGGVGMGNQPQHF.

V usage is TRBV9 and J usage is TRBJ2-3, with D unresolved. The CDR3 has 13 amino acids. With 0 bases removed from V and 1 base from J, the gap between germline ends came to 3 bases. CDR1 is SGDLS, CDR2 YYNGEE, per germline. This chain's CDR3 is CASSVGGTDTQYF. For the CDR3, the DNA is TGTGCCAGCAGCGTAGGAGGCACAGATACGCAGTATTTT.

V and J are TRBV7-3 and TRBJ2-5; a weak D match, TRBD2 (6 bases). The V gene's germline CDR1 is SGHTA and CDR2 FQGTGA. Trimming took 1 base from V and 5 from J, leaving 8 bases between them. The CDR3 runs to 13 residues. The CDR3: CASSLSGRETQYF. In DNA form, the CDR3 reads TGTGCCAGCAGCTTAAGTGGGAGGGAGACCCAGTACTTC.

V is TRBV10-2 and J is TRBJ1-1, with a weak D call TRBD1 (6 bases). CDR1 WSHSY and CDR2 SAAADI come from the germline V gene. CDR3 length equals 13 residues. Trimming pared 6 bases from V and 1 base from J, leaving 9 bases between. The CDR3 loop reads CASSLGQNTEAFF. DNA of the CDR3: TGCGCCAGCAGCTTGGGACAGAACACTGAAGCTTTCTTT.

The chain links TRBV6-5 to TRBJ2-5, with a tentative D call TRBD2 (5 bases). The germline CDR1 and CDR2 sequences are MNHEY and SVGAGI. The CDR3 contains 13 residues. V shed 6 bases and J shed 3 bases, with 11 bases lying between them. CDR3 sequence reads: CASRKSREETQYF. The CDR3, as DNA: TGTGCCAGCAGAAAGTCGAGGGAAGAGACCCAGTACTTC.

V is TRBV18 and J is TRBJ2-1; TRBD2 agrees at 7 bases. V lost 6 bases, J lost 0 bases, and 5 bases stayed unmatched. The CDR3 extends over 15 amino acids. Germline CDR1 KGHSH, CDR2 LQKENI. The CDR3 sequence is CASSLIAGSYNEQFF. DNA of the CDR3: TGTGCCAGCTCCCTAATAGCGGGCTCCTACAATGAGCAGTTCTTC. The whole variable domain, remainder taken from reference TRBV18 and TRBJ2-1, is NAGVMQNPRHLVRRRGQEARLRCSPMKGHSHVYWYRQLPEEGLKFMVYLQKENIIDESGMPKERFSAEFPKEGPSILRIQQVVRGDSAAYFCASSLIAGSYNEQFFGPGTRLTVL.

V and J are TRBV15 and TRBJ1-2, with a tentative D call TRBD1 (6 bases). The V end lost 1 base, the J end lost 8 bases, and 14 bases lay between the germline ends. The CDR3 is made up of 14 amino acids. Germline CDR1 LNHNV, CDR2 YYDKDF (reference sequence). Written as DNA, the CDR3 is TGTGCCACCAGCAGAGTAGGAACAGGGTCGGGCTACACCTTC. Its protein is CATSRVGTGSGYTF. The full variable domain, its missing parts supplied by reference TRBV15 and TRBJ1-2, is DAMVIQNPRYQVTQFGKPVTLSCSQTLNHNVMYWYQQKSSQAPKLLFHYYDKDFNNEADTPDNFQSRRPNTSFCFLDIRSPGLGDTAMYLCATSRVGTGSGYTFGSGTRLTVV.

The chain joins TRBV6-2 or TRBV6-3 to TRBJ1-5; tentative D call: TRBD1 (6 bases). The CDR3 loop spans 16 amino acids. Between the trimmed V and J ends, which lost 0 bases and 1 base, there was a span of 10 bases. Germline V gene data show CDR1 as MNHEY and CDR2 as SVGEGT. CDR3 sequence: CASSYSKRGSNQPQHF. As DNA, the CDR3 is TGTGCCAGCAGTTACTCCAAAAGGGGGAGCAATCAGCCCCAGCATTTT.

This clone was seen a handful of times. The rearrangement joins TRBV9 to TRBJ1-3; D possibly corresponds to TRBD1 (5 bases). V lost 1 base to trimming and J lost 0 bases, with 11 bases between them. There are 16 residues in the CDR3. CDR1 SGDLS and CDR2 YYNGEE come from the germline V gene. The CDR3 sequence: CASSVNRKNSGNTIYF. CDR3 bases: TGTGCCAGCAGCGTAAACAGGAAAAACTCTGGAAACACCATATATTTT.